This note documents a single T cell receptor beta chain sequence. It lacks a known antigen. Qualities for individual bases were not recorded, and no much larger clone is one base off. The trial excluded patients who had a history of autoimmune disease or who were on systemic immunosuppression. Peripheral blood for TCR sequencing was drawn from every dose cohort at baseline, at cycle 4 day 1 and at cycle 7 day 1. The samples were taken from a phase I, first-in-human, multicenter, open-label dose-escalation trial of ivuxolimab. Adults with locally advanced or metastatic melanoma, renal cell carcinoma, hepatocellular carcinoma or head and neck squamous cell carcinoma were enrolled in the trial. Before TCR sequencing, CD4+ T cells and CD8+ T cells were sorted from peripheral blood as separate populations. The CDR3 goes from the cysteine to the phenylalanine over 15 residues. Solely the CDR3 DNA is kept, with 45 bases framed from the first base. Compared with germline, V lacks 0 bases and J lacks 8 bases; bases without a gene match: 4. The germline V gene sets CDR1 to MNHEY and CDR2 to SVGAGI.

For sequencing of the TCRbeta CDR3 region, genomic DNA was extracted from the sorted cells. The immunoSEQ Assay was used to sequence the TCRbeta CDR3 regions. TCRdb took over this immuneACCESS table, retaining in-frame rearrangements with V and J assigned. Such tables are incomplete; in checked studies, under half of the missing clones stem from an unresolved V gene, and the remainder is unexplained. This sample comprises tens of thousands of clones, around 80% of them detected only once. The ten largest clones add up to approximately 7% of the sample. These data belong to a study of OX40 agonist ivuxolimab in advanced cancers. Turning to the overall study: Ivuxolimab was an agonistic, fully human IgG2 monoclonal antibody directed against OX40 (CD134), a costimulatory receptor. Intravenous ivuxolimab was administered to patients every 2 weeks at six dose levels: 0.01, 0.1, 0.3, 1.5, 3 and 10 mg/kg. Of the roughly 52 dose-escalation patients, hepatocellular carcinoma was present in about 20, melanoma in around 15, renal cell carcinoma in 9 and head and neck cancer in 9. In the dose-escalation cohort, approximately 80% of patients were male, and the mean age was roughly 60 years with a range of roughly 20 to 80. Prior anti-PD-1, anti-PD-L1 or anti-CTLA-4 therapy was permitted, and 40% to 50% of dose-escalation patients had received checkpoint inhibitors. Three dose-escalation patients achieved partial responses, one with hepatocellular carcinoma and two with cutaneous melanoma. The point of sequencing TCRbeta in the periphery was to test whether ivuxolimab changed TCR sequence diversity and drove clonal T-cell expansion. The paper reports the monotherapy dose-escalation portion (N of about 47 patients) of the phase I ivuxolimab trial.

Overall study outcomes, separate from this receptor: After ivuxolimab, expanded clones were on average more numerous among CD8+ T cells than among CD4+ T cells. In the 0.1-3.0 mg/kg groups, partial responders had among the lowest normalized peripheral clonal expansion, particularly in CD8+ T cells. At doses of 0.1 to 3.0 mg/kg, clonal expansion of both CD4+ and CD8+ T cells in blood was seen between baseline and week 6. Low levels of normalized T-cell clonal expansion were also seen in some patients who did not respond. Antigen specificity was not determined for the clonally expanded peripheral T cells.

The sequencing here drew on CD4+ or CD8+ T cells sorted from blood, taken in a trial of the OX40 agonist ivuxolimab. This clonotype originated in an adult with an advanced solid tumor such as melanoma, head and neck, liver or kidney cancer. This receptor chain uses TRBV6-5 and TRBJ1-4, with 9 junctional bases fitting TRBD1. The CDR3 corresponds to CASSYSTGGSEKLFF. The DNA sequence reads TGTGCCAGCAGTTACTCGACAGGGGGATCGGAAAAACTGTTTTTT.